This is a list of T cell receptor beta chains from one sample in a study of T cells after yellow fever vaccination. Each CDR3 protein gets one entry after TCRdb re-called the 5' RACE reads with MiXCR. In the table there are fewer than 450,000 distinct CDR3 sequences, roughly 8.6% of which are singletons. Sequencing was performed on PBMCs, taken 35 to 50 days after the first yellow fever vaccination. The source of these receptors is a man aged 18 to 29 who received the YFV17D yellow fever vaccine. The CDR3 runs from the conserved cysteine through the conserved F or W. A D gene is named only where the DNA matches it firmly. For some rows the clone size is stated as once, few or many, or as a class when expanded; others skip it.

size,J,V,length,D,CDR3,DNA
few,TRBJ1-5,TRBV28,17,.,CASSLAGRVAQNQPQHF,TGTGCCAGCAGTTTAGCGGGCAGGGTAGCGCAAAATCAGCCCCAGCATTTT
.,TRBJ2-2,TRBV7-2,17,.,CASSPPNAGPNTGELFF,TGTGCCAGCAGCCCCCCGAATGCAGGTCCGAACACCGGGGAGCTGTTTTTT
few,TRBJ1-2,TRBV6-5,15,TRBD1,CASSYWDRVSYGYTF,TGTGCCAGCAGTTACTGGGACAGGGTCTCCTATGGCTACACCTTC
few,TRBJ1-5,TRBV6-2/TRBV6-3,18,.,CASSRSGRKIGGNQPQHF,TGTGCCAGCAGCCGAAGTGGTCGGAAAATTGGGGGCAATCAGCCCCAGCATTTT
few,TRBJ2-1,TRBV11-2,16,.,CASSSQVSSKGDEQFF,TGTGCCAGCAGTTCACAGGTTTCTAGCAAGGGCGATGAGCAGTTCTTC
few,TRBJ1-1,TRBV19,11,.,CASSTQIEAFF,TGTGCCAGTAGTACTCAAATCGAAGCTTTCTTT
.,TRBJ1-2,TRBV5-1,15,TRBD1,CASSLVGQGADGYTF,TGCGCCAGCAGCTTGGTGGGACAGGGGGCTGATGGCTACACCTTC
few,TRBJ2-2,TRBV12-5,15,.,CASGLGSSNTGELFF,TGTGCTAGTGGTTTGGGTTCCTCTAACACCGGGGAGCTGTTTTTT
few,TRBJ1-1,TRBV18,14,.,CASSRGGAFTEAFF,TGTGCCAGCTCCCGAGGGGGGGCCTTCACTGAAGCTTTCTTT
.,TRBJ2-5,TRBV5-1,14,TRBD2,CASGTSGGEETQYF,TGCGCCAGCGGGACTAGCGGGGGCGAGGAGACCCAGTACTTC
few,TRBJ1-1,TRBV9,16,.,CASSEGWRGATTEAFF,TGTGCCAGCAGCGAGGGATGGCGGGGGGCGACCACTGAAGCTTTCTTT
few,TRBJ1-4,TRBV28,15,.,CASSPRNGRDEKLFF,TGTGCCAGCAGCCCTCGAAACGGCAGAGATGAAAAACTGTTTTTT
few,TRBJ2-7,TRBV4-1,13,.,CASSQTPAYEQYF,TGCGCCAGCAGCCAGACCCCCGCCTACGAGCAGTACTTC
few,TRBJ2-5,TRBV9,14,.,CASSVSRGQETQYF,TGTGCCAGCAGCGTAAGTCGGGGGCAAGAGACCCAGTACTTC
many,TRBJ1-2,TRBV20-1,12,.,CSARLQNYGYTF,TGCAGTGCTAGGCTACAGAACTATGGCTACACCTTC
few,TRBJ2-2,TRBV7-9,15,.,CASSRDLLRTGELFF,TGTGCCAGCAGCCGTGACTTGCTCCGCACCGGGGAGCTGTTTTTT
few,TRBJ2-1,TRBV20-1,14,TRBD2,CSARVPGGKNEQFF,TGCAGTGCTAGAGTTCCGGGGGGAAAGAATGAGCAGTTCTTC
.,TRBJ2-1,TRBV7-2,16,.,CASSSARASSYNEQFF,TGTGCCAGCAGTTCGGCCAGGGCTAGCTCCTACAATGAGCAGTTCTTC
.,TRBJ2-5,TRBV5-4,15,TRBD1,CASSSGTAPRETQYF,TGTGCCAGCAGCTCCGGGACAGCACCCCGAGAGACCCAGTACTTC
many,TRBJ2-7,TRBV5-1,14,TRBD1,CASSGGQASYEQYF,TGCGCCAGCAGCGGGGGACAGGCATCCTACGAGCAGTACTTC
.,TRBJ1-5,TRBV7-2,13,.,CASSRDGNQPQHF,TGTGCCAGCAGCCGAGATGGCAATCAGCCCCAGCATTTT
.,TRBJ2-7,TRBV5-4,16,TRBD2,CASSPGLAGSSYEQYF,TGTGCCAGCAGCCCGGGACTAGCGGGGTCCTCCTACGAGCAGTACTTC
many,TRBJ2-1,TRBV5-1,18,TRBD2,CASSSEASGGVRYNEQFF,TGCGCCAGCAGCTCCGAGGCTAGCGGGGGGGTGAGATACAATGAGCAGTTCTTC
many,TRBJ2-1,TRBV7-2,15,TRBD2,CASASGGAPYNEQFF,TGTGCCAGTGCGAGCGGGGGGGCCCCCTACAATGAGCAGTTCTTC
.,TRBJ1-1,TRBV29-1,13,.,CSVGAPLTGKAFF,TGCAGCGTTGGGGCCCCCCTCACGGGGAAAGCTTTCTTT
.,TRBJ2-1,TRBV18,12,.,CASSRAPDEQFF,TGTGCCAGCTCACGAGCTCCTGATGAGCAGTTCTTC
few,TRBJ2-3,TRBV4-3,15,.,CASSRAPGIADTQYF,TGCGCCAGCAGCCGGGCCCCGGGGATCGCAGATACGCAGTATTTT
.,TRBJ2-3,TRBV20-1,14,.,CSAINIREGDTQYF,TGCAGTGCTATTAATATCCGTGAAGGGGATACGCAGTATTTT
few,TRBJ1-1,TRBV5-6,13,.,CASSLYPNTEAFF,TGTGCCAGCAGCTTGTACCCGAACACTGAAGCTTTCTTT
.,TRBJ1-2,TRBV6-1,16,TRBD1,CASSPPRDRAHYGYTF,TGTGCCAGCAGCCCCCCCCGGGACAGGGCACATTATGGCTACACCTTC
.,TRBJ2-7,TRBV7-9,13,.,CASSLDGGREQYF,TGTGCCAGCAGCTTAGATGGGGGCCGGGAGCAGTACTTC
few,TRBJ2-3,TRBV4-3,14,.,CASSQDRDTDTQYF,TGCGCCAGCAGCCAAGACCGGGACACAGATACGCAGTATTTT
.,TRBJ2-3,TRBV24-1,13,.,CATSSRSTDTQYF,TGTGCCACCAGTAGTAGAAGCACAGATACGCAGTATTTT
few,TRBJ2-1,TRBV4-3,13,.,CASSHEAENEQFF,TGCGCCAGCAGCCACGAGGCTGAGAATGAGCAGTTCTTC
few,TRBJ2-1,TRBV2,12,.,CASRQDLNEQFF,TGTGCCAGCAGGCAGGATTTAAATGAGCAGTTCTTC
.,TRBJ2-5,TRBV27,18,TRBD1,CASSWEVPGQGSIETQYF,TGTGCCAGCAGTTGGGAAGTTCCGGGACAGGGTAGTATAGAGACCCAGTACTTC
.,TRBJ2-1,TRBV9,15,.,CASSVGTASYNEQFF,TGTGCCAGCAGCGTCGGGACTGCCTCGTACAATGAGCAGTTCTTC
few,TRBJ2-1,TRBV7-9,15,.,CASSPASLSYNEQFF,TGTGCCAGCAGCCCAGCTAGCCTGTCCTACAATGAGCAGTTCTTC
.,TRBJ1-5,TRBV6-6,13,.,CASSRGGNQPQHF,TGTGCCAGCAGTCGCGGAGGAAATCAGCCCCAGCATTTT
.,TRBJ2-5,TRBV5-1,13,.,CASSVTPGETQYF,TGCGCCAGCAGCGTTACCCCCGGGGAGACCCAGTACTTC
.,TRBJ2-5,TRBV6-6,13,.,CASMRSHGETQYF,TGTGCCAGCATGAGGTCACATGGAGAGACCCAGTACTTC
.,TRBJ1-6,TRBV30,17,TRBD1,CAWSRWPDRGRNSPLHF,TGTGCCTGGAGTAGGTGGCCGGACAGGGGTCGGAATTCACCCCTCCACTTT
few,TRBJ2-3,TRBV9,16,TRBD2,CASSVGAGGPSDTQYF,TGTGCCAGCAGCGTAGGAGCGGGGGGGCCGTCAGATACGCAGTATTTT
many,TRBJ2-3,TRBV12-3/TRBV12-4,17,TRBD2,CASSFGLAGRSTDTQYF,TGTGCCAGCAGTTTTGGGCTAGCGGGGCGTTCCACAGATACGCAGTATTTT
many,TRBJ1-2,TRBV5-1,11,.,CASGEDYGYTF,TGCGCCAGCGGCGAGGACTATGGCTACACCTTC